Described below is a single TCR beta chain sequence and its context. The data are from a study of control samples from healthy donors and cancer patients. V dropped 2 bases and J dropped 7 bases, with 9 bases sitting between them. The CDR3 extends over 13 amino acids. CDR1 is MNHNY and CDR2 is SVGAGI in the germline V gene (reference sequence). Clones were sequenced by immunoSEQ multiplex PCR, and TCRdb holds only the in-frame ones, with some missing. The sample has about 80,000 clones, around nine tenths seen once. This chain connects TRBV6-6 to TRBJ1-5; possible D gene TRBD1, 5 bases. This receptor was taken from a man aged 45-60 years in good health. The material sequenced was blood. CDR3 nucleotide sequence: TGTGCCAGCAGTTACCCTCGGGGCCAGCCCCAGCATTTT. Encoded protein: CASSYPRGQPQHF.